This T cell receptor (beta chain) was retrieved from a study of blood T cell repertoires in COVID-19. Study as a whole: Nucleic acid was either cDNA or gDNA, and it came from T cells, B-cell-depleted T cells, or PBMCs.

Sequenced by immunoSEQ multiplex PCR; TCRdb stores in-frame clones only, minus some. The repertoire includes about 100,000 clones, roughly nine tenths of them detected once, and around 2.1% sits in the top ten. The CDR3 consists of 15 residues. The germline V gene encodes CDR1 GTSNPN and CDR2 SVGIG (reference sequence). The V gene lost 2 bases and the J gene lost 1 base, with 12 bases spanning the gap. The sample comprised peripheral blood. V usage is TRBV30 and J usage is TRBJ1-5, with a weak D call TRBD1 (6 bases). This sequence was found in a man in his forties or fifties with active COVID-19. CDR3 sequence reads: CAWSSPGASNQPQHF. CDR3 nucleotide sequence: TGTGCCTGGAGTAGTCCAGGGGCCAGCAATCAGCCCCAGCATTTT.